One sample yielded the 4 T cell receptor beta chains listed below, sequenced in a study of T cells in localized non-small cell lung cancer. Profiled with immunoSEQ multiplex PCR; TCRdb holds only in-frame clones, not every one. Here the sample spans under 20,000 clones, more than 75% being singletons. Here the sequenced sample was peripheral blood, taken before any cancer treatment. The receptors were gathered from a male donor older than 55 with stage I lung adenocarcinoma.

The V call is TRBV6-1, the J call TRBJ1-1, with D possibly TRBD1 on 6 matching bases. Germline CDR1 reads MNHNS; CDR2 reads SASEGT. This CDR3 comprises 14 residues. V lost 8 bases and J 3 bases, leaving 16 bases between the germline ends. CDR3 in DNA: TGTGCCAGCCGTTTGGACAGACGCGACACTGAAGCTTTCTTT. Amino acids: CASRLDRRDTEAFF.

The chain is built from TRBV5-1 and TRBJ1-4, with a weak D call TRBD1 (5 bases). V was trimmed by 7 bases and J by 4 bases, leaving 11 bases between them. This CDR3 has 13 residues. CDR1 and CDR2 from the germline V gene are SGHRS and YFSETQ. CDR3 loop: CASSMGGNEKLFF. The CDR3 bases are TGCGCCAGCTCGATGGGGGGTAATGAAAAACTGTTTTTT.

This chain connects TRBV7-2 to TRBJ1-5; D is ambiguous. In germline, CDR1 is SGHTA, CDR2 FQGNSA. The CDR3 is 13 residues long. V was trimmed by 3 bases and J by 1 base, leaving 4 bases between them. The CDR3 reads CASSFRSNQPQHF. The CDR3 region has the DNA TGTGCCAGCAGCTTTAGAAGCAATCAGCCCCAGCATTTT.

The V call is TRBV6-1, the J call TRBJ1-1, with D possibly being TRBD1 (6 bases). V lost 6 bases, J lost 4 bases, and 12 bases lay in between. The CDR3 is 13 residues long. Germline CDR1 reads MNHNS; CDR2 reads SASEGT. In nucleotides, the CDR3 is TGTGCCAGCAGCAAACAGGGAAGCACTGAAGCTTTCTTT. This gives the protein CASSKQGSTEAFF.